Below are 18 T cell receptor beta chains sequenced from a single sample in a study of cytomegalovirus exposure and HLA in healthy donors. The PCR had 60 Vbeta and 13 Jbeta primers. Here immunoSEQ multiplex PCR was the method, and the copy in TCRdb shows in-frame clones only, minus some. Of under 150,000 clones detected, almost 85% appear once; the ten largest clones hold 2.7%. Sequencing input: PBMCs. These receptors were taken from a boy under 10 years old in good health and CMV-seronegative.

The chain is built from TRBV6-5 and TRBJ1-2, with D hard to call. Between the trimmed V and J ends, which lost 7 bases and 8 bases, there was a span of 11 bases. Germline V gene lookup returns CDR1 MNHEY and CDR2 SVGAGI. The CDR3 length is 11 residues. The CDR3, as DNA: TGTGCCAGCATCTCCCCCGGGGGCTACACCTTC. Its protein product is CASISPGGYTF.

The chain employs TRBV6-4 and TRBJ2-2; 8 bases map to TRBD2. Germline lookup yields CDR1 MRHNA and CDR2 SNTAGT. J gave up 3 bases and V 6 bases, and 9 bases lay outside the gene matches. The CDR3 totals 16 residues. CDR3 in amino acids: CASSPRPAGDTGELFF. The DNA for the CDR3 is TGTGCCAGCAGCCCAAGACCAGCGGGGGACACCGGGGAGCTGTTTTTT.

A word on this clone: One junction end disagrees with the germline gene, perhaps due to a read error. The chain is built from TRBV10-1 and TRBJ2-5; the D gene is possibly TRBD2 (6 bases). The CDR3 totals 14 residues. Per the germline V gene, CDR1 is WNHNN and CDR2 is SYGVQD (reference sequence). The CDR3 nucleotides read TGCGCCAGCAGCGAGTTCGGGAGCGAAGAGACCCAGTACTTC. The encoded protein is CASSEFGSEETQYF.

This chain links TRBV7-3 with TRBJ2-1; 7 bases agree with TRBD2. Germline V gives CDR1 SGHTA, CDR2 FQGTGA. The CDR3 totals 15 residues. Trimming removed 2 bases from V and 10 bases from J; junction bases left unmatched: 11. The CDR3: CASSLLADASVEQFF. In DNA form, the CDR3 reads TGTGCCAGCAGCTTACTAGCGGATGCTTCTGTGGAGCAGTTCTTC.

The chain links TRBV6-5 to TRBJ1-5, with 7 positions matching TRBD1. The germline CDR1 and CDR2 sequences are MNHEY and SVGAGI. The CDR3 consists of 14 residues. The junction had 4 bases not matched to a gene; V was cut back by 8 bases and J by 0 bases. The CDR3 coding sequence is TGTGCCAGCCAAGGGACAGCTAGCAATCAGCCCCAGCATTTT. Translated: CASQGTASNQPQHF.

V and J are TRBV7-6 and TRBJ2-3; 10 nucleotides agree with TRBD2. Germline V gene lookup returns CDR1 SGHVS and CDR2 FNYEAQ. This CDR3 region has 18 residues. V was clipped by 2 bases and J by 4 bases; unmatched bases: 12. The CDR3 nucleotides are TGTGCCAGCAGCTTAAATCAAAGGGCTAGCGGGAGATCAGATACGCAGTATTTT. As protein: CASSLNQRASGRSDTQYF.

The genes are TRBV5-1 and TRBJ1-1, with D possibly matching TRBD1 (5 bases). V dropped 4 bases and J dropped 1 base, with 11 bases sitting between them. Germline V CDR1 and CDR2: SGHRS, YFSETQ. This CDR3 comprises 14 residues. The CDR3, as DNA: TGCGCCAGCAGCGCACAGGTGGAGAACACTGAAGCTTTCTTT. It specifies CASSAQVENTEAFF.

This chain connects TRBV7-9 to TRBJ2-7, with 7 bases aligning to TRBD1. The ends lost 5 bases at V and 2 bases at J; junction bases unmatched: 9. CDR3 size: 15 residues. Germline-derived CDR1 and CDR2 are SEHNR and FQNEAQ (reference sequence). The CDR3 protein is CASSPIQGTTYEQYV. The CDR3 region has the DNA TGTGCCAGCAGCCCAATACAGGGGACGACCTACGAGCAGTACGTC.

The chain links TRBV6-6 to TRBJ1-1; 8 bases line up with TRBD1. The CDR3 consists of 13 residues. In germline, CDR1 is MNHNY, CDR2 SVGAGI (reference sequence). The J segment lost 0 bases and the V segment lost 11 bases, leaving 5 bases of the junction unmatched. The CDR3 coding sequence is TGTGCCGGACAGGGCCTCGTGAACACTGAAGCTTTCTTT. It specifies CAGQGLVNTEAFF.

This CDR3 is CASSHRDRVRETQYF. DNA of the CDR3: TGTGCCAGCAGCCACCGGGACAGGGTGCGAGAGACCCAGTACTTC. The chain combines TRBV14 with TRBJ2-5, with 9 bases matching TRBD1. This CDR3 spans 15 amino acids. Looked up from germline, CDR1 is SGHDN and CDR2 is FVKESK. V trimming: 3 bases; J trimming: 4 bases; junction bases outside the gene matches: 6.

The V gene is TRBV7-8, the J gene TRBJ2-7; D is possibly TRBD2 (6 bases). V shed 5 bases and J shed 3 bases, with 17 bases lying between them. The CDR3 totals 15 residues. CDR1 is SGHVS, CDR2 FQNEAQ, per germline. The CDR3 sequence is CASSPGGGSFYEQYF. CDR3 in DNA: TGTGCCAGCAGCCCCGGGGGAGGTTCCTTCTACGAGCAGTACTTC.

The chain has TRBV9 and TRBJ1-2; possibly TRBD1 for D (5 bases). CDR1 SGDLS and CDR2 YYNGEE come from the germline V gene. The V gene lost 2 bases and the J gene lost 7 bases, with 15 bases spanning the gap. The CDR3 totals 14 residues. Written as DNA, the CDR3 is TGTGCCAGCAGCGTGGGAGGCAGGGCCTCTGGCTACACCTTC. Its translation is CASSVGGRASGYTF.

V is TRBV6-1 and J is TRBJ2-3, with a possible D match to TRBD2 (5 bases). Per the germline V gene, CDR1 is MNHNS and CDR2 is SASEGT. This CDR3 has 14 amino acids. V gave up 5 bases and J gave up 6 bases, with 15 bases separating them. This chain's CDR3 is CASSFEGWWDTQYF. The CDR3, as DNA: TGTGCCAGCAGTTTTGAGGGTTGGTGGGATACGCAGTATTTT.

The chain joins TRBV27 to TRBJ2-1; the D is unclear. This CDR3 has 13 amino acids. With 5 bases removed from V and 4 bases from J, the gap between germline ends came to 9 bases. The germline V gene encodes CDR1 MNHEY and CDR2 SMNVEV (reference sequence). The CDR3 reads CASSETEYNEQFF. In DNA, the CDR3 is TGTGCCAGCAGTGAGACGGAGTACAATGAGCAGTTCTTC.

In the case of this clone: Other DNA sequences in this specimen translate into the identical CDR3. This chain connects TRBV6-1 to TRBJ1-2, with D tentatively TRBD1 (6 bases). Germline loops: CDR1 MNHNS, CDR2 SASEGT. Trimming removed 1 base from V and 6 bases from J, with 18 bases in between. This CDR3 comprises 16 residues. In nucleotides, the CDR3 is TGTGCCAGCAGTGAAGACCGTGGACAGAATCTCAATGGCTACACCTTC. Its translation is CASSEDRGQNLNGYTF.

This clone appeared once. The rearrangement uses TRBV7-2 and TRBJ2-7, with 13 bases identical to TRBD2. The CDR3 extends over 14 amino acids. V dropped 5 bases and J dropped 8; count of bases not matched to a gene: 6. CDR1 SGHTA and CDR2 FQGNSA come from the germline V gene. CDR3 region: CASSLGLAGSKQYF. The CDR3 region has the DNA TGTGCCAGCAGCCTGGGACTAGCGGGGTCCAAGCAGTACTTC.

This clone was counted a few times. The V and J genes are TRBV9 and TRBJ2-5; TRBD2 matches at 12 bases. The germline CDR1 and CDR2 sequences are SGDLS and YYNGEE. The ends lost 3 bases at V and 3 bases at J; junction bases unmatched: 6. The CDR3 covers 16 residues. This CDR3 reads CASSGRLAGEEETQYF. The CDR3 DNA is TGTGCCAGCAGCGGCAGACTAGCGGGAGAGGAAGAGACCCAGTACTTC.

The chain combines TRBV2 with TRBJ2-7, with a tentative D call TRBD1 (6 bases). CDR1 and CDR2 (germline): SNHLY, FYNNEI. The CDR3 has 14 residues. The V end was cut by 5 bases, the J end by 3 bases, with 14 bases between. The CDR3 loop reads CASSRQEAYYEQYV. The CDR3 DNA is TGTGCCAGCAGTCGACAGGAAGCATACTACGAGCAGTACGTC.